This TCR beta chain was retrieved from a study of T cells in Graves' hyperthyroidism and ophthalmopathy. Amplification of TCR beta CDR3 regions used RNA as the template. First-round RT-PCR of the TCR CDR3 relied on the HTBI primer set. TCRdb processed the multiplex PCR reads anew with MiXCR; each CDR3 protein has one entry. The sample lists a few hundred thousand distinct CDR3 sequences; approximately 14% were seen once. This CDR3 comprises 13 residues. Germline V gene lookup returns CDR1 SGHRS and CDR2 YFSETQ. The V and J ends lost 0 bases and 4 bases respectively, with 8 bases between them. This clonotype was detected a few times.

Sequencing input: blood. This sequence originates from a woman in her twenties or thirties with Graves' hyperthyroidism. The chain joins TRBV5-1 to TRBJ2-7; D is possibly TRBD2 (5 bases). The CDR3 reads CASSLASWYEQYF. The CDR3 DNA follows: TGCGCCAGCAGCTTGGCTAGCTGGTACGAGCAGTACTTC.